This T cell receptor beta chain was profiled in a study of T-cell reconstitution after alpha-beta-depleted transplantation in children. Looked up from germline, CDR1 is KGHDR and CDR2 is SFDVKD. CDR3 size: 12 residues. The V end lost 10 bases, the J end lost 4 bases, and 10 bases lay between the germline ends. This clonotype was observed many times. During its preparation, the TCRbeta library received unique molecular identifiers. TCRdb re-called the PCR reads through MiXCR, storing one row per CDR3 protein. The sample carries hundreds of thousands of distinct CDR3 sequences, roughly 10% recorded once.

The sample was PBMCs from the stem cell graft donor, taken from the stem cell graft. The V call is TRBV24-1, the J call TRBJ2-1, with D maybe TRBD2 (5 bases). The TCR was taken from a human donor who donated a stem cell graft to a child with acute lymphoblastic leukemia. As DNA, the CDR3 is TGTGCCACGGGAGACGAGTACAATGAGCAGTTCTTC. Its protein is CATGDEYNEQFF.